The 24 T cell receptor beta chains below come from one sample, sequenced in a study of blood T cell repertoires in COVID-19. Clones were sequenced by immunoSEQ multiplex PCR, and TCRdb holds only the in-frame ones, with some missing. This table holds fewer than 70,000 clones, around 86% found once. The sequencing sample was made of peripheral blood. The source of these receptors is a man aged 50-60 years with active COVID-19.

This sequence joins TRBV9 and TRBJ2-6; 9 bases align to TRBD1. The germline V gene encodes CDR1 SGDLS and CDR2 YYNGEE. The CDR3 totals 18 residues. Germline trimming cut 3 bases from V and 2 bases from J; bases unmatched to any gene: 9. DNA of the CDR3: TGTGCCAGCAGCGCCTCGGACAGGGGATCCACTGGGGCCAACGTCCTGACTTTC. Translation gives CASSASDRGSTGANVLTF.

CDR3 sequence: CASSVTMRQYQETQYF. The CDR3 region has the DNA TGTGCCAGCAGTGTTACCATGAGACAGTACCAAGAGACCCAGTACTTC. The chain links TRBV6-1 to TRBJ2-5; tentative D call: TRBD1 (5 bases). CDR1 is MNHNS, CDR2 SASEGT, per germline. This CDR3 comprises 16 residues. V was cut by 4 bases and J by 0 bases, with 15 bases left in between.

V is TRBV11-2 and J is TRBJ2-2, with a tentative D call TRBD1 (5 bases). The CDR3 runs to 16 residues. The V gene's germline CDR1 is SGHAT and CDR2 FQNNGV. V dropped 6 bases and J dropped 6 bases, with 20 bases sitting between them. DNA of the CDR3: TGTGCCAGCAGGTTCGAACCGGCTTCAGGGTCCGGGGAGCTGTTTTTT. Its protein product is CASRFEPASGSGELFF.

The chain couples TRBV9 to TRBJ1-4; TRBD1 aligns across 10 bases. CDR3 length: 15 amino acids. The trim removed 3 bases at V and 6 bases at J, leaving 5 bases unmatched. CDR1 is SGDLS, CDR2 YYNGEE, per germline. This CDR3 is CASSASGTGDEKLFF. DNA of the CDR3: TGTGCCAGCAGCGCTTCCGGGACAGGGGATGAAAAACTGTTTTTT.

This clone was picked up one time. CDR3 bases: TGTGCCAGCAGCGTAGGGAGGGGTGGCACTGAAGCTTTCTTT. It translates to CASSVGRGGTEAFF. This chain links TRBV11-2 with TRBJ1-1; D is perhaps TRBD1 (5 bases). This CDR3 is built from 14 residues. Trimming removed 5 bases at V and 4 bases at J, with 14 bases between. The germline CDR1 and CDR2 sequences are SGHAT and FQNNGV.

The CDR3 DNA is TGTGCCAGCAGCTTAGCGAGGAGTGGCACCTACGAGCAGTACTTC. It codes for CASSLARSGTYEQYF. The rearrangement uses TRBV7-8 and TRBJ2-7; D is undetermined. Trimming removed 0 bases at V and 2 bases at J, with 11 bases between. This CDR3 region has 15 residues. From germline, CDR1 is SGHVS and CDR2 FQNEAQ.

DNA for the CDR3: TGTGCCAGCAGCCCCGGGACAGGGGTAGAGACCCAGTACTTC. Amino acids: CASSPGTGVETQYF. V gene TRBV7-9 combines with J gene TRBJ2-5, with 10 positions matching TRBD1. Germline values: CDR1 SEHNR, CDR2 FQNEAQ (reference sequence). V was clipped by 5 bases and J by 4 bases; unmatched bases: 4. The CDR3 is 14 residues long.

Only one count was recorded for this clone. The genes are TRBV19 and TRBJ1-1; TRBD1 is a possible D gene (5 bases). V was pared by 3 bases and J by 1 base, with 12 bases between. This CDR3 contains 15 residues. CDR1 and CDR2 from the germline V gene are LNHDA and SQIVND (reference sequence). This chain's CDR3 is CASSILQVGNTEAFF. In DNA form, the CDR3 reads TGTGCCAGTAGTATCCTACAGGTGGGGAACACTGAAGCTTTCTTT. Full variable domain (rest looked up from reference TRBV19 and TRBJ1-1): DGGITQSPKYLFRKEGQNVTLSCEQNLNHDAMYWYRQDPGQGLRLIYYSQIVNDFQKGDIAEGYSVSREKKESFPLTVTSAQKNPTAFYLCASSILQVGNTEAFFGQGTRLTVV.

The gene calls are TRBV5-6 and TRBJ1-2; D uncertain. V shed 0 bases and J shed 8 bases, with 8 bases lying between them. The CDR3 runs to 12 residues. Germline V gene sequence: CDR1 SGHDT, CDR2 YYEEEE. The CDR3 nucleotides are TGTGCCAGCAGCTTGGTTGTCTCGGGCTACACCTTC. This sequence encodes CASSLVVSGYTF.

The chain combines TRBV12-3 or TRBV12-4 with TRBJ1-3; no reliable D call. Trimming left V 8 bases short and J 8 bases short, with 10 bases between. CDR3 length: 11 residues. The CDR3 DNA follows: TGTGCCAGCTATACTAGATACACCATATATTTT. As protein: CASYTRYTIYF.

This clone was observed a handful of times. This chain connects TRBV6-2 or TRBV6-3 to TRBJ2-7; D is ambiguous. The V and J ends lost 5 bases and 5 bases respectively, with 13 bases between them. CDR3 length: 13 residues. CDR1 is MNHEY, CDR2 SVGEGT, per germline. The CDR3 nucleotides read TGTGCCAGCAGTCTTAATCGGTTGAACGAGCAGTACTTC. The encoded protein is CASSLNRLNEQYF.

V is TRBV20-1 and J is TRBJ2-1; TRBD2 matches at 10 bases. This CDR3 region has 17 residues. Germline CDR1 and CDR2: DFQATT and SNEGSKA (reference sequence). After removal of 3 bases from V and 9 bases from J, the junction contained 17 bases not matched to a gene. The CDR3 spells CSASPSGRAGGTVEQFF. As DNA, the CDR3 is TGCAGTGCTAGTCCCAGCGGGAGGGCCGGTGGGACGGTTGAGCAGTTCTTC.

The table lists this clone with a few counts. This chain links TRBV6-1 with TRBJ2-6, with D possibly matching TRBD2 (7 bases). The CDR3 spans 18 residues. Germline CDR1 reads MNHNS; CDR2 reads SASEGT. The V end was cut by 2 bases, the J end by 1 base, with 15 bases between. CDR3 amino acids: CASSEWGRGTSGANVLTF. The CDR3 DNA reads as TGTGCCAGCAGTGAATGGGGGCGGGGGACGTCTGGGGCCAACGTCCTGACTTTC.

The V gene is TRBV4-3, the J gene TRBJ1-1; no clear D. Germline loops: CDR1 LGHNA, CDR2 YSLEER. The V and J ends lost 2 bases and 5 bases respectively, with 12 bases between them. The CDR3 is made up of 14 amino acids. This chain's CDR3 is CASSQNTGRTEAFF. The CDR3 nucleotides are TGCGCCAGCAGCCAAAACACCGGGAGGACTGAAGCTTTCTTT.

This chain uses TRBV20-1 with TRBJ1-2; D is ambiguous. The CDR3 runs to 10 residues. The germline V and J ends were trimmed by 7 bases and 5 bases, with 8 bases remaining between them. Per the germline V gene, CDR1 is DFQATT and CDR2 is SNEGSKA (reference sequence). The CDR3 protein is CSVFEYGYTF. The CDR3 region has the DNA TGCAGTGTTTTTGAGTATGGCTACACCTTC.

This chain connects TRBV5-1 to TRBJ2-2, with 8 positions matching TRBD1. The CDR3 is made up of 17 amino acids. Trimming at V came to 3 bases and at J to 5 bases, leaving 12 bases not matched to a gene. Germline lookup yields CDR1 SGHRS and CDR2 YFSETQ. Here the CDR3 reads CASSSGTGPGDTGELFF. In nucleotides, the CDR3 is TGCGCCAGCAGCTCCGGGACAGGACCCGGCGATACCGGGGAGCTGTTTTTT.

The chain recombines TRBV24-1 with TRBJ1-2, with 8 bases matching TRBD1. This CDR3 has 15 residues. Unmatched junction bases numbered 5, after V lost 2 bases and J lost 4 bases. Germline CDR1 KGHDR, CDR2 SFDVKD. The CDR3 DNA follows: TGTGCCACCAGTGATTCTGCAGGGGGCGGCTATGGCTACACCTTC. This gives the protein CATSDSAGGGYGYTF.

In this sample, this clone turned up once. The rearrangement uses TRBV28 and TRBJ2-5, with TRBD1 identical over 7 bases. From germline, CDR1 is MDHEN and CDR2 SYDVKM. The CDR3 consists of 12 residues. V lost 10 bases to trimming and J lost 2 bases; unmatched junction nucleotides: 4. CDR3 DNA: TGTGCCATAGGGACAGAGCAAGAGACCCAGTACTTC. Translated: CAIGTEQETQYF.

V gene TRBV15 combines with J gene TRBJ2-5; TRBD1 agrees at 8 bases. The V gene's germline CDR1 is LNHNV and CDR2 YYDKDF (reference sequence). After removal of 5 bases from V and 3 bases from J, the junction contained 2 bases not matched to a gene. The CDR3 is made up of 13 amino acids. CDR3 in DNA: TGTGCCACCAGCGGACAGGGAAAAGAGACCCAGTACTTC. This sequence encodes CATSGQGKETQYF.

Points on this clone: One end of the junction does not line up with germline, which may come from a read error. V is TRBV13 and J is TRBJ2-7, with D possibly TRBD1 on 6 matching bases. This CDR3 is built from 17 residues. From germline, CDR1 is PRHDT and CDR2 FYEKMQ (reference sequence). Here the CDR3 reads CASSVGGGSRGLREQYF. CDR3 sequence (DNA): TGTGCCAGCAGCGTAGGAGGCGGGTCCAGGGGCCTTCGCGAGCAGTACTTC.

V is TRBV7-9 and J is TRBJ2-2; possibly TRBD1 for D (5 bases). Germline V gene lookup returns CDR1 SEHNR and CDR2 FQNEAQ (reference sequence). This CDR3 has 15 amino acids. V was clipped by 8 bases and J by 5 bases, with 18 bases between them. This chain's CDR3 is CASPFPGRETGELFF. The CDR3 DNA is TGTGCCAGCCCCTTCCCTGGCAGGGAAACCGGGGAGCTGTTTTTT.

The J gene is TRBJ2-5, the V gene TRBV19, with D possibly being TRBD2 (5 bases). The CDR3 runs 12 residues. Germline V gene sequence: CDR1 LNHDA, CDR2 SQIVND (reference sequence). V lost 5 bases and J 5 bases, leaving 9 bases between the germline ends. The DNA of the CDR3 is TGTGCCAGTAGTGCCTGGAGGGAGACCCAGTACTTC. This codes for CASSAWRETQYF.

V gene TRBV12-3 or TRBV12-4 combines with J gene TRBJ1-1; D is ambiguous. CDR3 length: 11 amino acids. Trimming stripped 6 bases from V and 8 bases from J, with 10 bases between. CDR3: CASSPNMEAFF. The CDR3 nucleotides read TGTGCCAGCAGCCCCAACATGGAAGCTTTCTTT.

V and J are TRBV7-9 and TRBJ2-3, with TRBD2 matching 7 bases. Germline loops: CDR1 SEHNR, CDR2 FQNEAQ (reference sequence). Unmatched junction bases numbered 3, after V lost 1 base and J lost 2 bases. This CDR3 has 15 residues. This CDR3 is CASSLGGSPTDTQYF. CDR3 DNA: TGTGCCAGCAGCTTAGGCGGGAGCCCCACAGATACGCAGTATTTT. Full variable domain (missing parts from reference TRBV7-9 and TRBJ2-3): DTGVSQNPRHKITKRGQNVTFRCDPISEHNRLYWYRQTLGQGPEFLTYFQNEAQLEKSRLLSDRFSAERPKGSFSTLEIQRTEQGDSAMYLCASSLGGSPTDTQYFGPGTRLTVL.